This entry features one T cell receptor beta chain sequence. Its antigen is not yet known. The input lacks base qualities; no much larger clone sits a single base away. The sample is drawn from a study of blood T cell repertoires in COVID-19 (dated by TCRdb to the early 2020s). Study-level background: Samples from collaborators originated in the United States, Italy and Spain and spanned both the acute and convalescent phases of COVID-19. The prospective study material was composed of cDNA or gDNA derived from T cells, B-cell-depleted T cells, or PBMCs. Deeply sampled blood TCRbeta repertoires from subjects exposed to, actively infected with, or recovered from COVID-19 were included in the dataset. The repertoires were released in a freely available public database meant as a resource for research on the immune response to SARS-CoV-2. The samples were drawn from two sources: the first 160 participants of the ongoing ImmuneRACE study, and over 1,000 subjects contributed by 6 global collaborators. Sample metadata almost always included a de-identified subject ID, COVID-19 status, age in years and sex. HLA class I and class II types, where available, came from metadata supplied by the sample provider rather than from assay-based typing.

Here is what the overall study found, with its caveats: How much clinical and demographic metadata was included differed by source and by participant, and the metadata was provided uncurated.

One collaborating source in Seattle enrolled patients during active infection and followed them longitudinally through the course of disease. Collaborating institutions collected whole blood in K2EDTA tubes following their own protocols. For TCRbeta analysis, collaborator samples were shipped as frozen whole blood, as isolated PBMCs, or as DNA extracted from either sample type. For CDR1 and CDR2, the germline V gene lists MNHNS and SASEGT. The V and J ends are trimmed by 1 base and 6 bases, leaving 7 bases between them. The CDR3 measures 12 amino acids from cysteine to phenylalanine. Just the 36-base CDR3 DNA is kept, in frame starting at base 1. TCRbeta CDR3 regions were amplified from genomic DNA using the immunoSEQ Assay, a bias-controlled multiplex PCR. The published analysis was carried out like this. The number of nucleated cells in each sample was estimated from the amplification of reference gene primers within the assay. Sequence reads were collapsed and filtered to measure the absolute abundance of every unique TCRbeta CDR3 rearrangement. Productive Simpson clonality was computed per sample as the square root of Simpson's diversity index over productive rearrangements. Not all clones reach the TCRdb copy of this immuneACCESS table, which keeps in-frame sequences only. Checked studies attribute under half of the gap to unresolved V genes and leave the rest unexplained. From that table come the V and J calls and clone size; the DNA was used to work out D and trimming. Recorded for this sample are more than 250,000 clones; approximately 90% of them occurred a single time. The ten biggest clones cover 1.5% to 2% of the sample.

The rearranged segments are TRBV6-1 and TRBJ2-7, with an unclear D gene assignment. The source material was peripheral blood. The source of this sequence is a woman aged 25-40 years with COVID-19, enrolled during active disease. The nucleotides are TGTGCCAGCAGTGAAGTTGGCCTCGAGCAGTACTTC. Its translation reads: CASSEVGLEQYF.